Listed here are 24 T cell receptor beta chains from one sample, sequenced in a study of blood T cells in healthy people across ages. For the second PCR, which ran for about 7 to 11 cycles, a sample-barcoded 5' primer and a J-beta primer mix were used. TCRdb re-called the 5' RACE reads with MiXCR, one entry per CDR3 protein. This table holds about 570,000 distinct CDR3 sequences, roughly a quarter found once. In addition, the sample was reused for a study of T cells of mothers and their children.

The specimen was blood. These receptors all come from a boy aged 2 to 9 in good health.

This chain joins TRBV12-3 or TRBV12-4 and TRBJ1-2; 9 bases align to TRBD1. The V segment lost 4 bases and the J segment 10 bases; nucleotides outside the gene matches: 7. This CDR3 region has 13 residues. The CDR3 DNA sequence: TGTGCCAGCAGTTCCCCGGACAGGGGTGACTACACCTTC. It yields the protein CASSSPDRGDYTF.

In its sample, this clonotype was seen a few times. This chain links TRBV5-1 with TRBJ1-6; no definite D call. The CDR3 is made up of 13 amino acids. Between the trimmed V and J ends, which lost 0 bases and 7 bases, there was a span of 5 bases. CDR1 and CDR2 from the germline V gene are SGHRS and YFSETQ. CDR3 in DNA: TGCGCCAGCAGCTTGGAACAGAATTCACCCCTCCACTTT. Its protein is CASSLEQNSPLHF.

This clonotype was recorded once. The rearrangement uses TRBV6-5 and TRBJ2-5; TRBD2 is a possible D gene (6 bases). The J call is doubtful: the DNA matches TRBJ2-7 better. This CDR3 is 15 amino acids long. Germline values: CDR1 MNHEY, CDR2 SVGAGI. CDR3 sequence: CASSPMHREPYEQYF. In DNA, the CDR3 is TGTGCCAGCAGTCCTATGCATCGGGAGCCCTACGAGCAGTACTTC.

The rearrangement joins TRBV6-5 to TRBJ2-5; 10 bases align to TRBD2. CDR1 and CDR2 (germline): MNHEY, SVGAGI. With V trimmed by 0 bases and J by 1 base, 11 bases remained unmatched. The CDR3 has 19 amino acids. CDR3 DNA: TGTGCCAGCAGTTACTCGGTTCGTAGCGGGGGGCGTATCCAAGAGACCCAGTACTTC. Protein sequence: CASSYSVRSGGRIQETQYF.

The chain recombines TRBV5-1 with TRBJ2-5; the D is unclear. Gene TRBJ2-7 matches the end of the DNA better, so the J call may be wrong. Germline CDR1 SGHRS, CDR2 YFSETQ. This CDR3 spans 15 amino acids. CDR3 sequence: CASSFFPEIDYEQYF. CDR3 DNA: TGCGCCAGCAGCTTTTTTCCCGAAATAGACTACGAGCAGTACTTC.

The rearrangement joins TRBV12-3 or TRBV12-4 to TRBJ2-5; D is unresolved. The J call could be wrong; TRBJ2-7 is a better fit for the DNA end. The CDR3 extends over 14 amino acids. CDR3 in DNA: TGTGCCAGCAGTTTTTCCCCAGGACCCTACGAGCAGTACTTC. This sequence encodes CASSFSPGPYEQYF.

This clonotype showed up just a few times. The chain employs TRBV12-3 or TRBV12-4 and TRBJ2-5; D call uncertain. The CDR3 is 12 amino acids. Deletions cut 6 bases from V and 5 bases from J, with 10 bases between. The CDR3 loop reads CASSPFPETQYF. CDR3 DNA sequence: TGTGCCAGCAGCCCCTTCCCTGAGACCCAGTACTTC.

CDR3: CSVEDRGSGQPQHF. DNA of the CDR3: TGCAGCGTTGAAGATCGAGGGTCAGGCCAGCCCCAGCATTTT. This chain links TRBV29-1 with TRBJ1-5, with D unresolved. V gave up 0 bases and J gave up 7 bases, with 13 bases separating them. The CDR3 contains 14 residues. Germline V gives CDR1 SQVTM, CDR2 ANQGSEA.

On this clonotype itself: It may be a read error: a sequence one base away is much more abundant. CDR3 loop: CASSLTPGELFF. The DNA of the CDR3 is TGTGCCAGCAGCTTAACCCCCGGGGAGCTGTTTTTT. This chain joins TRBV11-2 and TRBJ2-2; D is undetermined. V lost 2 bases to trimming and J lost 6 bases, with 4 bases between them. This CDR3 has 12 residues. Per the germline V gene, CDR1 is SGHAT and CDR2 is FQNNGV.

The V and J genes are TRBV4-1 and TRBJ2-7; tentatively, D is TRBD2 (6 bases). V lost 4 bases and J 0 bases, leaving 16 bases between the germline ends. The CDR3 runs to 16 residues. The V gene's germline CDR1 is MGHRA and CDR2 YSYEKL. The CDR3 here is CASSPPWAGSSYEQYF. CDR3 DNA: TGCGCCAGCAGCCCTCCCTGGGCGGGAAGCTCCTACGAGCAGTACTTC.

This clonotype has more than one count but fewer than ten. The rearrangement links TRBV3-1 to TRBJ1-1; D is undetermined. The CDR3 contains 14 residues. Germline loops: CDR1 LGHDT, CDR2 YNNKEL (reference sequence). The V and J ends lost 5 bases and 0 bases respectively, with 10 bases between them. CDR3 DNA sequence: TGTGCCAGCAGCACGGAACCGTTGAACACTGAAGCTTTCTTT. Translated, it gives CASSTEPLNTEAFF.

The chain links TRBV15 to TRBJ2-5, with 11 bases that match TRBD2. The closer fit of TRBJ2-1 to the DNA end suggests the J call may be wrong. The CDR3 extends over 20 amino acids. Germline V gives CDR1 LNHNV, CDR2 YYDKDF (reference sequence). In DNA form, the CDR3 reads TGTGCCACCAGCAGAGGAGGGGGGCTAGCGGGAGGAAAATTCTACAATGAGCAGTTCTTC. Residues: CATSRGGGLAGGKFYNEQFF.

This clonotype was detected only a few times. The rearrangement uses TRBV18 and TRBJ2-7; possible D gene TRBD1, 5 bases. Germline CDR1 is KGHSH and CDR2 is LQKENI. Trimming pared 1 base from V and 0 bases from J, leaving 13 bases between. This CDR3 is built from 16 residues. The CDR3 coding sequence is TGTGCCAGCTCACCACGGCCAGGGTTGTTCTCCTACGAGCAGTACTTC. Translated: CASSPRPGLFSYEQYF.

This clonotype was recorded at least ten times. The CDR3 DNA reads as TGTGCCAGCAGCTCCCGTACTGGGGAGACCCAGTACTTC. Protein sequence: CASSSRTGETQYF. This chain connects TRBV7-9 to TRBJ2-5; D is uncertain. V was clipped by 4 bases and J by 5 bases, with 11 bases between them. CDR1 is SEHNR, CDR2 FQNEAQ, per germline (reference sequence). The CDR3 length is 13 residues.

Turning to this clonotype: A read error may be the cause here, since a much bigger clone is one base away. The chain links TRBV2 to TRBJ1-2; TRBD1 matches 10 bases. Germline lookup yields CDR1 SNHLY and CDR2 FYNNEI. The CDR3 has 14 amino acids. DNA of the CDR3: TGTGCCAGCTCCCGGGACAGGGGCAATTCGGGCTACGCCTTC. Its protein product is CASSRDRGNSGYAF.

V gene TRBV5-1 combines with J gene TRBJ1-2; D uncertain. Trimming shortened V by 3 bases and J by 8 bases, and 14 bases separated the two germline ends. Per the germline V gene, CDR1 is SGHRS and CDR2 is YFSETQ. The CDR3 is 13 amino acids. In nucleotides, the CDR3 is TGCGCCAGCAGCTCTGTCTCCCCCGGCGGCTACACCTTC. Encoded protein: CASSSVSPGGYTF.

This clonotype was detected only a few times. The V gene is TRBV10-3, the J gene TRBJ2-1, with 9 bases aligning to TRBD2. This CDR3 is built from 16 residues. J was trimmed by 4 bases and V by 2 bases; bases with no gene match: 6. Germline CDR1 and CDR2: ENHRY and SYGVKD. CDR3 sequence reads: CAISETLAGFYNEQFF. As DNA, the CDR3 is TGTGCCATCAGTGAGACCCTAGCGGGGTTTTACAATGAGCAGTTCTTC.

A few counts support this clonotype. The chain links TRBV20-1 to TRBJ2-7; TRBD2 matches 15 bases. From germline, CDR1 is DFQATT and CDR2 SNEGSKA (reference sequence). This CDR3 has 14 amino acids. V trimming: 6 bases; J trimming: 1 base; junction bases outside the gene matches: 1. This CDR3 reads CSAGLAGGSYEQYF. Written as DNA, the CDR3 is TGCAGTGCCGGACTAGCGGGAGGGTCCTACGAGCAGTACTTC.

The chain employs TRBV27 and TRBJ2-4, with unresolved D. The V and J ends lost 6 bases and 1 base respectively, with 7 bases between them. The CDR3 runs to 13 residues. Germline V CDR1 and CDR2: MNHEY, SMNVEV (reference sequence). CDR3 protein: CASSWSAKNIQYF. The DNA for the CDR3 is TGTGCCAGCAGCTGGTCGGCCAAAAACATTCAGTACTTC.

This clonotype was detected ten times or more. V usage is TRBV24-1 and J usage is TRBJ2-2; tentatively, D is TRBD2 (5 bases). This CDR3 spans 13 amino acids. The V end was cut by 8 bases, the J end by 4 bases, with 10 bases between. Germline CDR1 reads KGHDR; CDR2 reads SFDVKD. DNA for the CDR3: TGTGCCACCATCTGGACTCTCACCGGGGAGCTGTTTTTT. This encodes CATIWTLTGELFF.

This clonotype turned up a few times. The chain links TRBV20-1 to TRBJ2-5, with 15 bases fitting TRBD2. Gene TRBJ2-7 matches the end of the DNA better, so the J call may be wrong. Germline CDR1 reads DFQATT; CDR2 reads SNEGSKA (reference sequence). The CDR3 is 14 amino acids. CDR3 sequence (DNA): TGCAGTGCACCGGGACTAGCGGGAGGCTACGAGCAGTACTTC. Protein product: CSAPGLAGGYEQYF.

This clonotype was seen a few times. Written as DNA, the CDR3 is TGTGCCAGCAGCTTCCCCGCCCGTTCATATGGCTACACCTTC. Its protein is CASSFPARSYGYTF. The V call is TRBV7-2, the J call TRBJ1-2; D uncertain. The length of the CDR3 is 14 residues. Germline assignment: CDR1 SGHTA and CDR2 FQGNSA. V gave up 3 bases and J gave up 5 bases, with 13 bases separating them. Full variable domain (remainder filled in from reference TRBV7-2 and TRBJ1-2): GAGVSQSPSNKVTEKGKDVELRCDPISGHTALYWYRQSLGQGLEFLIYFQGNSAPDKSGLPSDRFSAERTGGSVSTLTIQRTQQEDSAVYLCASSFPARSYGYTFGSGTRLTVV.

In nucleotides, the CDR3 is TGTGCCAGCAGCGAAACGGGACTAGCGGGGCACTACAATGAGCAGTTCTTC. It translates to CASSETGLAGHYNEQFF. The J gene is TRBJ2-1, the V gene TRBV6-2 or TRBV6-3; 13 bases match TRBD2. CDR1 is MNHEY and CDR2 is SVGEGT in the germline V gene. After removal of 6 bases from V and 3 bases from J, the junction contained 8 bases not matched to a gene. The CDR3 contains 17 residues.

A few counts support this clonotype. This chain links TRBV20-1 with TRBJ1-5; a possible D gene is TRBD1 (6 bases). Germline V gene data show CDR1 as DFQATT and CDR2 as SNEGSKA (reference sequence). V was clipped by 0 bases and J by 5 bases, with 14 bases between them. This CDR3 is 15 amino acids long. CDR3: CSARDRRDNYQPQHF. Here the CDR3 DNA reads TGCAGTGCTAGAGATCGCCGGGACAACTATCAGCCCCAGCATTTT.